This T cell receptor beta chain was identified in a study of blood T cell repertoires in COVID-19. Germline V gives CDR1 SGHTA, CDR2 FQGNSA. The CDR3 extends over 16 amino acids. The V gene end was trimmed by 5 bases and the J gene end by 2 bases; junction bases not matched to a gene: 9. Libraries were prepared by immunoSEQ multiplex PCR; TCRdb keeps only in-frame clonotypes and omits some of them. The sample records 180,000 or so clones, about 82% being singletons. This sequence joins TRBV7-2 and TRBJ1-1; TRBD1 matches at 9 bases. The source of this sequence is a woman aged 30 to 39 who had recovered from COVID-19. The sample was PBMCs or T cells enriched from blood (not recorded which). The CDR3 loop is CASSLSWGQGNTEAFF. Written as DNA, the CDR3 is TGTGCCAGCAGCCTAAGTTGGGGACAGGGAAACACTGAAGCTTTCTTT. Looking up the rest from reference TRBV7-2 and TRBJ1-1 gives the full variable domain: GAGVSQSPSNKVTEKGKDVELRCDPISGHTALYWYRQSLGQGLEFLIYFQGNSAPDKSGLPSDRFSAERTGGSVSTLTIQRTQQEDSAVYLCASSLSWGQGNTEAFFGQGTRLTVV.